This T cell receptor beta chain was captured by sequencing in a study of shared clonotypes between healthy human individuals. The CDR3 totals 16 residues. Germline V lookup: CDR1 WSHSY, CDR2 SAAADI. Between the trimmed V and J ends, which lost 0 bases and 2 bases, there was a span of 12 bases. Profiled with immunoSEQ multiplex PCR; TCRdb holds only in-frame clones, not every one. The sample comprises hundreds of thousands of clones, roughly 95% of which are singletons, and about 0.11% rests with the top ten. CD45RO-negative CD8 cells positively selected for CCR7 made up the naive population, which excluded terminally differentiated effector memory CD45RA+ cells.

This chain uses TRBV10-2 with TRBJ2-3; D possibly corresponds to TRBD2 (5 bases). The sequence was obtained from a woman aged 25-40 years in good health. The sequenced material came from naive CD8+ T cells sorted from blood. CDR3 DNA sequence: TGCGCCAGCAGTGAGTCGGCTAGCCTTCCCACAGATACGCAGTATTTT. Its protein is CASSESASLPTDTQYF.